Included here is one TCR beta chain sequence, with context. Its antigen is currently unknown. This sample stems from a study of cytomegalovirus exposure and HLA in healthy donors. Whole-study results and caveats: A later look showed TCR association rates differing by HLA locus, highest for DRB1 and lowest for HLA-C. Across donors, presence/absence analyses took sequencing depth to be roughly uniform. Apart from CMV serostatus, no immune exposure information was available.

With 60 Vbeta and 13 Jbeta primers, the PCR was carried out. The assay was immunoSEQ multiplex PCR, and TCRdb's table has in-frame clones only and misses some. The data show more than 95,000 clones, roughly a tenth seen once. The CDR3 has 16 residues. Germline V lookup: CDR1 LGHNA, CDR2 YSLEER. V gave up 0 bases and J gave up 5 bases, with 13 bases separating them. The sequencing input was PBMCs. The receptor was derived from a man between 35 and 55 years old in good health and CMV-seropositive. The chain is built from TRBV4-3 and TRBJ2-2, with a tentative D call TRBD1 (6 bases). The CDR3 protein is CASSQDPRGDTGELFF. The CDR3 bases are TGCGCCAGCAGCCAAGATCCCAGGGGAGATACCGGGGAGCTGTTTTTT.